This T cell receptor beta chain was sequenced in a study of T cell responses to AZD1222 COVID-19 vaccine. Sequencing was performed with immunoSEQ multiplex PCR; in TCRdb, only in-frame clones are kept and a portion is missing. Here the sample spans more than 55,000 clones, 65% to 80% being singletons. Second-dose intervals of approximately 4 or approximately 12 weeks were pooled. This clone occurred a few times. The receptor comes from an adult who received the AZD1222 COVID-19 vaccine. The sample consisted of peripheral blood, taken 28 days after the second AZD1222 dose.

CDR3 coding DNA: TGTGCCAGCAGTCTAAACCTGGGAAGCAATCAGCCCCAGCATTTT. Translated: CASSLNLGSNQPQHF. This chain joins TRBV28 and TRBJ1-5; D gene uncertain. From germline, CDR1 is MDHEN and CDR2 SYDVKM. The CDR3 spans 15 residues. V lost 5 bases and J lost 1, with 12 bases in between.